This T cell receptor beta chain was recovered during a study of T cell repertoires in cytomegalovirus infection. The wider study: The public TCR beta signatures pointed to both CMV infection and matching HLA type.

Study-level results: Dominating the ex vivo response were HLA-C-restricted CMV-specific TCR beta clonotypes. The cumulative frequency of public TCR beta families identified carriers of CMV plus the relevant HLA.

As concerns this clonotype: Its specificity is unknown.

TCRdb recomputed calls from the reads with MiXCR, one row per CDR3 protein. The sample yields 170,000 or so distinct CDR3 sequences, about a sixth seen once. The germline V gene encodes CDR1 SEHNR and CDR2 FQNEAQ (reference sequence). The CDR3 is made up of 13 amino acids. The trim removed 5 bases at V and 7 bases at J, leaving 5 bases unmatched. This receptor was identified in a human donor in good health (CMV status not recorded). Some clones in this sample may be carry-over from other donors' samples. This chain connects TRBV7-9 to TRBJ2-1, with 7 positions matching TRBD1. What was sequenced was CD8+ T cells from PBMCs. CDR3 in DNA: TGTGCCAGCAGCAGCCGGGACAGAAATGAGCAGTTCTTC. Translation gives CASSSRDRNEQFF.